This TCR beta chain was captured in a study of CD8 T cells in Susac syndrome. Reverse transcription of about 0.5 to 1 ug RNA was carried out with random hexamers. TCRdb reanalysed the immunoSEQ multiplex PCR reads using MiXCR and keeps one entry per CDR3 protein. The profile covers roughly 67,000 distinct CDR3 sequences, with just under 95% appearing a single time and under 0.5% taken by the ten largest. The CDR3 covers 17 residues. Germline-derived CDR1 and CDR2 are GTSNPN and SVGIG (reference sequence). Trimming cost V 2 bases and J 7 bases, with 21 bases left between them. The receptor's source is a human donor with multiple sclerosis. This chain connects TRBV30 to TRBJ1-6; D gene uncertain. The sequenced sample was CD8+ T cells from PBMCs. DNA of the CDR3: TGTGCCTGGAGTTTATCAGACCCGAGGACGGGCAATTCACCCCTCCACTTT. Its protein is CAWSLSDPRTGNSPLHF.